The 4 T cell receptor beta chains in this list originate from one sample, sequenced in a study of T cells in Graves' hyperthyroidism and ophthalmopathy. Amplified regions were TCR beta CDR3 sequences from RNA transcripts. The HTBI set primed first-round TCR CDR3 RT-PCR. Via MiXCR, TCRdb re-called the multiplex PCR reads, giving one row per CDR3 protein. The sample has roughly 740,000 distinct CDR3 sequences; over 15% are singletons. Sequenced: blood. These receptors came from a man aged 18 to 30 with Graves' hyperthyroidism.

Many counts were recorded for this clonotype. The genes are TRBV14 and TRBJ2-1; D remains ambiguous. This CDR3 spans 15 amino acids. CDR1 is SGHDN and CDR2 is FVKESK in the germline V gene. V lost 0 bases to trimming and J lost 0 bases, with 6 bases between them. CDR3 coding DNA: TGTGCCAGCAGCCAAGACCACGTCTCCTACAATGAGCAGTTCTTC. Translation: CASSQDHVSYNEQFF.

This clonotype was seen a few times. The chain employs TRBV2 and TRBJ2-7, with 8 bases aligning to TRBD2. The J segment lost 5 bases and the V segment lost 2 bases, leaving 8 bases of the junction unmatched. Germline lookup yields CDR1 SNHLY and CDR2 FYNNEI. The CDR3 is 15 amino acids. The CDR3 reads CASSESPAGENEQYF. In nucleotides, the CDR3 is TGTGCCAGCAGTGAATCCCCAGCGGGAGAGAACGAGCAGTACTTC.

This clonotype was observed a handful of times. J is TRBJ1-5 and V is TRBV7-2, with no clear D. CDR1 SGHTA and CDR2 FQGNSA come from the germline V gene. This CDR3 spans 14 amino acids. V was trimmed by 0 bases and J by 2 bases, leaving 5 bases between them. The chain's CDR3 is CASSLATGNQPQHF. CDR3 nucleotide sequence: TGTGCCAGCAGCTTAGCTACAGGCAATCAGCCCCAGCATTTT.

The V and J genes are TRBV19 and TRBJ1-3; the match to TRBD1 covers 7 bases. Looked up from germline, CDR1 is LNHDA and CDR2 is SQIVND (reference sequence). The CDR3 length is 16 residues. The trim removed 6 bases at V and 0 bases at J, leaving 8 bases unmatched. CDR3: CASSLPGGSSGNTIYF. CDR3 DNA sequence: TGTGCCAGTAGCCTCCCAGGGGGTTCCTCTGGAAACACCATATATTTT. Together with reference TRBV19 and TRBJ1-3, the CDR3 gives the full variable domain: DGGITQSPKYLFRKEGQNVTLSCEQNLNHDAMYWYRQDPGQGLRLIYYSQIVNDFQKGDIAEGYSVSREKKESFPLTVTSAQKNPTAFYLCASSLPGGSSGNTIYFGEGSWLTVV.